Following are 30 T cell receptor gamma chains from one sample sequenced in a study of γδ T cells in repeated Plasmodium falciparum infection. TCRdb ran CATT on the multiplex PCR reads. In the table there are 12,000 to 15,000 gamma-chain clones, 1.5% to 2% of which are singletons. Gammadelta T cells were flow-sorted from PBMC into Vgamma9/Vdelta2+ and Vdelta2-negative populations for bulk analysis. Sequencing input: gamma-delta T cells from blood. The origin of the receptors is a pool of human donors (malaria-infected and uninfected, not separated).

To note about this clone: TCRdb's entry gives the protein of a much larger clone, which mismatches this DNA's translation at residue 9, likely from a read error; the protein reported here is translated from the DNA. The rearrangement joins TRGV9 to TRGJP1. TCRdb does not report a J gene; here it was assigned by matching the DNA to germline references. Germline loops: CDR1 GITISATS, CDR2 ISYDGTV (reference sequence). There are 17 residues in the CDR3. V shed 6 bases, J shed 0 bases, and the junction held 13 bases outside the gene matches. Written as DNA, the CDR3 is TGTGCCTTGTGGATCAAATTCCCTAATACCACTGGTTGGTTCAAGATATTT. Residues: CALWIKFPNTTGWFKIF.

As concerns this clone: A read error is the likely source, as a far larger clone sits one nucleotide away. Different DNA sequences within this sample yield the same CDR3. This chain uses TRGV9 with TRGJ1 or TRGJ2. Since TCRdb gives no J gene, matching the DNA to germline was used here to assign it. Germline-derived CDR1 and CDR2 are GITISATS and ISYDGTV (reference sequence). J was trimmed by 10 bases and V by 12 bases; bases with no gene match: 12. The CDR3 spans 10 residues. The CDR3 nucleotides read TGTGCCCTGGAGGTTCGGAAGAAACTCTTT. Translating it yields CALEVRKKLF.

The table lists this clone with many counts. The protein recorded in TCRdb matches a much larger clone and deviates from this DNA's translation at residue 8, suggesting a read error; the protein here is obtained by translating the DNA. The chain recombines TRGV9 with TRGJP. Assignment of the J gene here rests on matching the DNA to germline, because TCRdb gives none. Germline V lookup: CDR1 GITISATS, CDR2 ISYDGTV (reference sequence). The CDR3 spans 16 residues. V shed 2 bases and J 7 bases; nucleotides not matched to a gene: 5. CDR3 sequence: CALWEAIELGKKIKVF. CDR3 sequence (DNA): TGTGCCTTGTGGGAGGCAATTGAGTTGGGCAAAAAAATCAAGGTATTT.

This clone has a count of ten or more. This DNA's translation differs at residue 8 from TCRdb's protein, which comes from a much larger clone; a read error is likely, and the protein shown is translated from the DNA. CDR3 sequence (DNA): TGTGCCACCTGGGTCCCACGCCATTATTATAAGAAACTCTTT. Its translation: CATWVPRHYYKKLF. The chain has TRGV4 and TRGJ1 or TRGJ2. The CDR3 spans 14 residues. With V trimmed by 5 bases and J by 2 bases, 9 bases remained unmatched. Germline values: CDR1 EGSTGY, CDR2 YDSYTSSV.

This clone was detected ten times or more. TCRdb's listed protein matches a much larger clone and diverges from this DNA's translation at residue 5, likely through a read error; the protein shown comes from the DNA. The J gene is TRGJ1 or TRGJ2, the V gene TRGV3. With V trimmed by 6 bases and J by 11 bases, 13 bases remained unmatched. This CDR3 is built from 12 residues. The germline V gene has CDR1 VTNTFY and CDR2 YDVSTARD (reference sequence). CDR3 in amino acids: CATWYHPGEKLF. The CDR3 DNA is TGTGCCACCTGGTATCACCCTGGGGAGAAACTCTTT.

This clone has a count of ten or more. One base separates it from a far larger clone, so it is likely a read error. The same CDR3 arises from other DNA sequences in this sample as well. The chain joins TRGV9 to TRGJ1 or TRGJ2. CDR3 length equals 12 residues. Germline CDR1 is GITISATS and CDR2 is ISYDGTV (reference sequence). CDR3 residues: CALWEYYYKKLF. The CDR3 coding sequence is TGTGCCTTGTGGGAGTACTATTATAAGAAGCTCTTT.

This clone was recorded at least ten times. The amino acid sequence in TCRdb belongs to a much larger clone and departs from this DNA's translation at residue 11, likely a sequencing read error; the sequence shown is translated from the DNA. The CDR3 sequence is CATWDSSRSDRIKTF. The CDR3 nucleotides are TGTGCCACCTGGGACAGTTCACGTAGTGATCGGATCAAGACGTTT. V gene TRGV5 combines with J gene TRGJP2. The CDR3 has 15 amino acids. Germline values: CDR1 VINAFY, CDR2 YDVSNSKD.

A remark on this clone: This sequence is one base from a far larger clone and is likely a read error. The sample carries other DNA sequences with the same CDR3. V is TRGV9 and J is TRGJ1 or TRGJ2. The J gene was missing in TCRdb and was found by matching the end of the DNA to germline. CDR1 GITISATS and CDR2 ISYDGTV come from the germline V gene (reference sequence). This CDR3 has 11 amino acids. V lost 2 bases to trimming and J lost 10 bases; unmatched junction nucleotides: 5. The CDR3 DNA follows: TGTGCCTTGTGGGAGGGCCACAAGAAACTCTTT. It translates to CALWEGHKKLF.

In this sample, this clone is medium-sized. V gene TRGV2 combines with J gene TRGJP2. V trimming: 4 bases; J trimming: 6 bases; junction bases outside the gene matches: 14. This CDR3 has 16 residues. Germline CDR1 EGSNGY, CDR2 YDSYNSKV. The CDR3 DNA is TGTGCCACCTGGGAGAGGGCCTCAGCTGGTGATTGGATCAAGACGTTT. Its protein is CATWERASAGDWIKTF.

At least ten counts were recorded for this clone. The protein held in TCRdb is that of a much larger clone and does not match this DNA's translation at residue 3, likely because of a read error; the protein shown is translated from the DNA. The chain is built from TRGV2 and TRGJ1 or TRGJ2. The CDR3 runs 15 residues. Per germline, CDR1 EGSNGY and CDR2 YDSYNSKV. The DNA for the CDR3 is TGTGCCTCCTGGGACGGTGTTCTGAATTATTATAAGAAACTCTTT. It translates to CASWDGVLNYYKKLF.

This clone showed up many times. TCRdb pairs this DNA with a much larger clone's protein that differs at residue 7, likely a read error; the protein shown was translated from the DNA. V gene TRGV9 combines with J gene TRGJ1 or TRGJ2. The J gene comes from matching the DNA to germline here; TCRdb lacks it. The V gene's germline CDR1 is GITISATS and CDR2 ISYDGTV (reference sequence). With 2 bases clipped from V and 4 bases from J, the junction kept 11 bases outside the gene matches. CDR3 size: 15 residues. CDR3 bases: TGTGCCTTGTGGGAGGCTGACGGGGGGTATTATAAGAAACTCTTT. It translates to CALWEADGGYYKKLF.

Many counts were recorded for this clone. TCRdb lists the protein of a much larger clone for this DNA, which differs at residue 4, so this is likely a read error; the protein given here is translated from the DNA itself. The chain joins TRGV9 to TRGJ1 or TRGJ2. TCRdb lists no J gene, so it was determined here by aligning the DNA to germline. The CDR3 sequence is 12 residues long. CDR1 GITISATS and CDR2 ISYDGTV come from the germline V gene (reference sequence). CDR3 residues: CALREPYYKKLF. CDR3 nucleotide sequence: TGTGCCTTGCGGGAGCCATATTATAAGAAACTCTTT.

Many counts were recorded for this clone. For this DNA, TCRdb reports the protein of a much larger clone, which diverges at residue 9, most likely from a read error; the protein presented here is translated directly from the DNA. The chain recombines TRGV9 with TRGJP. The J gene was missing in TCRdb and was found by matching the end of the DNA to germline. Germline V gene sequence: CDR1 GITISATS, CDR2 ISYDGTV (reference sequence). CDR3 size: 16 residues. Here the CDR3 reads CALWESQESGKKIKVF. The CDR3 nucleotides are TGTGCCTTGTGGGAGTCCCAAGAGTCGGGCAAAAAAATCAAGGTATTT.

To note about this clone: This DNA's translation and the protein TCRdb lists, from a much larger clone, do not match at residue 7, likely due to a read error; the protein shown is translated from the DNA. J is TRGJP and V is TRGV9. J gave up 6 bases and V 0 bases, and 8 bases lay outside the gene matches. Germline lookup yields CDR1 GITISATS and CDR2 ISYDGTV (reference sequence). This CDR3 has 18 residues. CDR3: CALWEVEDLELGKKIKVF. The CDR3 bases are TGTGCCTTGTGGGAGGTGGAAGATCTAGAGTTGGGCAAAAAAATCAAGGTATTT.

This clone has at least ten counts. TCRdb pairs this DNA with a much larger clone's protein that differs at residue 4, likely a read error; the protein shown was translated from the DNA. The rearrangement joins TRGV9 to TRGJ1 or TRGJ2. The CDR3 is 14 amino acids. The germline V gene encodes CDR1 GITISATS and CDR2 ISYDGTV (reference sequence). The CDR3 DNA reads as TGTGCCTTGCGGGACCCAATTTTCTATTATAAGAAACTCTTT. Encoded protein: CALRDPIFYYKKLF.

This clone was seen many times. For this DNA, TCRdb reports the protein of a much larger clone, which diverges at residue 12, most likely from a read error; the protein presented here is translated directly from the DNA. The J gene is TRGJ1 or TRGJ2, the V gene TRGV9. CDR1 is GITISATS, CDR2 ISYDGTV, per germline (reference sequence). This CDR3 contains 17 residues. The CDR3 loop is CALWEVLGIGNCYKKLF. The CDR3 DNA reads TGTGCCTTGTGGGAGGTGCTTGGGATAGGAAATTGTTATAAGAAACTCTTT.

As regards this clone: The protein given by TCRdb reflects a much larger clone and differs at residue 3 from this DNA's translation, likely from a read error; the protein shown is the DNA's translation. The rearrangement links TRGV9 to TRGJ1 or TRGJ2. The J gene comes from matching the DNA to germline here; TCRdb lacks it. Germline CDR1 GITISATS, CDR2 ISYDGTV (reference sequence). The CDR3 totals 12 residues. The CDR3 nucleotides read TGTGCCTTTTGGGAGAATTATTATAAGAAACTCTTT. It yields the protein CAFWENYYKKLF.

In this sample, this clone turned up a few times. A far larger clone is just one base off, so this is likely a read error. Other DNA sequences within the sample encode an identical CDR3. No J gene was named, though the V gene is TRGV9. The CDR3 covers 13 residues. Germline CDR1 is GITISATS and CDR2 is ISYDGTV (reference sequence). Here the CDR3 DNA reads TGTGCCTTGTGGGCCTTGTATTATTATAAGAAACTCTTC. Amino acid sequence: CALWALYYYKKLF.

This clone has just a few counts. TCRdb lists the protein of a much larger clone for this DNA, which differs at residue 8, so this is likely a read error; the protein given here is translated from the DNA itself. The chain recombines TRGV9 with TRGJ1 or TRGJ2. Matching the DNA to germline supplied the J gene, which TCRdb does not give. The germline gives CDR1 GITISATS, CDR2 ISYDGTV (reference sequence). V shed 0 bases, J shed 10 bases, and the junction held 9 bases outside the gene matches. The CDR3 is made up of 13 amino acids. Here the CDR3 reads CALWEVQHRKKLF. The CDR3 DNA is TGTGCCTTGTGGGAGGTGCAGCACAGGAAGAAACTCTTT.

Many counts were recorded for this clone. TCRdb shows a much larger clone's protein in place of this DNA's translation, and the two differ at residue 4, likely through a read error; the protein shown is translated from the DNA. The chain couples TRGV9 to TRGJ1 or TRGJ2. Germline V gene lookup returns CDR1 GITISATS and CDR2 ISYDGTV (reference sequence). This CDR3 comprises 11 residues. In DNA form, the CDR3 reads TGTGCCTTGCGGGACGCGTATAAGAAACTCTTT. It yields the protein CALRDAYKKLF.

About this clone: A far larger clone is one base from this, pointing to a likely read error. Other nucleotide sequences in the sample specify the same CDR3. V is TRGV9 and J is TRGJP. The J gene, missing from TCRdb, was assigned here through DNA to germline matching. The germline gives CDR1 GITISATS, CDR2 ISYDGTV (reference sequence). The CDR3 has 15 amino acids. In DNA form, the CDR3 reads TGTGCCTTGTGGAATAGTGGGTTGGGCAAAAAGATCAAGGTATTT. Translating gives CALWNSGLGKKIKVF.

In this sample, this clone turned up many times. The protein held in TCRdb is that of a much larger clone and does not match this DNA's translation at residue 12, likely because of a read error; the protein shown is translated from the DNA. The CDR3 DNA is TGTGCCTTGTGGGAGGGTATCCTCCCCGAACATCATAAGAAACTCTTT. Residues: CALWEGILPEHHKKLF. The V call is TRGV9, the J call TRGJ1 or TRGJ2. No J segment appears in TCRdb, so it was assigned here by matching the sequence to germline. Germline assignment: CDR1 GITISATS and CDR2 ISYDGTV (reference sequence). V was pared by 2 bases and J by 8 bases, with 18 bases of the junction left unmatched. The CDR3 covers 16 residues.

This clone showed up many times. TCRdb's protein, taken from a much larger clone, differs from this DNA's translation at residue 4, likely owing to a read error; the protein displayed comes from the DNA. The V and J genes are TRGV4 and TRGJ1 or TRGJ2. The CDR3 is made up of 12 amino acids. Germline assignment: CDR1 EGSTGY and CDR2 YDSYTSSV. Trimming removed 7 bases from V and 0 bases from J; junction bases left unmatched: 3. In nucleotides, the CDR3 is TGTGCCACCTGCGAGAATTATTATAAGAAACTCTTT. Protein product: CATCENYYKKLF.

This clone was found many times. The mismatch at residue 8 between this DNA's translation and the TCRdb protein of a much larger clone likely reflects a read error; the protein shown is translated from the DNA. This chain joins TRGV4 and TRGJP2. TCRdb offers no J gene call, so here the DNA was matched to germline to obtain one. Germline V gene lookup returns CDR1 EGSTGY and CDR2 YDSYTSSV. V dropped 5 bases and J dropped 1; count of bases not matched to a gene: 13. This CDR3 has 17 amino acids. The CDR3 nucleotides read TGTGCCACCTGGGCCCATCATTCACGTAGTAGTGATTGGATCAAGACGTTT. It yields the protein CATWAHHSRSSDWIKTF.

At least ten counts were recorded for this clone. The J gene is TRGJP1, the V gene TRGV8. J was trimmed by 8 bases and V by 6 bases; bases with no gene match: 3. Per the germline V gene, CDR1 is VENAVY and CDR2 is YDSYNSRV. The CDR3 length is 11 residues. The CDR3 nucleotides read TGTGCCACCTGGAGGGGTTGGTTCAAGATATTT. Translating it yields CATWRGWFKIF.

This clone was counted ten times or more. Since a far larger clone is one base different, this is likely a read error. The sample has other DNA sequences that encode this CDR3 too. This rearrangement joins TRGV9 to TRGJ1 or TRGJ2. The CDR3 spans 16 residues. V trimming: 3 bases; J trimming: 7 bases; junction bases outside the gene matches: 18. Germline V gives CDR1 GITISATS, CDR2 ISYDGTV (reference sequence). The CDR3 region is CALWECNLACYYKKLF. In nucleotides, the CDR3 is TGTGCCTTGTGGGAGTGCAATTTGGCTTGTTACTATAAGAAACTCTTT.

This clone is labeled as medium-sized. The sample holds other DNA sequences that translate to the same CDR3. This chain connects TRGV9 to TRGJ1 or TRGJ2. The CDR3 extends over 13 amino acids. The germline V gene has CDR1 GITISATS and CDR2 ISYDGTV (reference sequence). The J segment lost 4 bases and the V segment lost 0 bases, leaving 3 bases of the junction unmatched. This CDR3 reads CALWEVPYYKKLF. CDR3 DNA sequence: TGTGCCTTGTGGGAGGTGCCCTATTATAAGAAACTCTTT.

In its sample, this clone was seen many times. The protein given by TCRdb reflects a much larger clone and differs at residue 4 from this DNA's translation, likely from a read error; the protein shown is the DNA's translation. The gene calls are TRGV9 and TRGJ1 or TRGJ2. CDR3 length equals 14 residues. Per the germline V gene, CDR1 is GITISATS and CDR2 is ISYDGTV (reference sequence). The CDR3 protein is CALREAHPYYKKLF. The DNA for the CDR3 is TGTGCCTTGCGGGAGGCCCACCCTTATTATAAGAAACTCTTT.

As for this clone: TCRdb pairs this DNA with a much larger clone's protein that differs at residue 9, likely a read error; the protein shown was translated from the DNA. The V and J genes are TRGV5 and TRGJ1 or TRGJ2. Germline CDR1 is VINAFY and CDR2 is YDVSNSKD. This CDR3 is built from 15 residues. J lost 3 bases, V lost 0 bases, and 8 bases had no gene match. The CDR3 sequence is CATWDRPWGYYKKLF. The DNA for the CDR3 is TGTGCCACCTGGGACAGGCCCTGGGGTTATTATAAGAAACTCTTT.

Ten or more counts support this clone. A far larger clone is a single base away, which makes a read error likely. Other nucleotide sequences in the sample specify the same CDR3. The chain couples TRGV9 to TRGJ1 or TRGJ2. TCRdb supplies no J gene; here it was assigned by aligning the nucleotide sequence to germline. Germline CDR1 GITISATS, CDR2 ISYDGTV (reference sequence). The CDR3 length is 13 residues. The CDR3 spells CALWEVHRYKKLF. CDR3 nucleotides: TGCGCCTTGTGGGAGGTGCACCGGTATAAGAAACTCTTT.